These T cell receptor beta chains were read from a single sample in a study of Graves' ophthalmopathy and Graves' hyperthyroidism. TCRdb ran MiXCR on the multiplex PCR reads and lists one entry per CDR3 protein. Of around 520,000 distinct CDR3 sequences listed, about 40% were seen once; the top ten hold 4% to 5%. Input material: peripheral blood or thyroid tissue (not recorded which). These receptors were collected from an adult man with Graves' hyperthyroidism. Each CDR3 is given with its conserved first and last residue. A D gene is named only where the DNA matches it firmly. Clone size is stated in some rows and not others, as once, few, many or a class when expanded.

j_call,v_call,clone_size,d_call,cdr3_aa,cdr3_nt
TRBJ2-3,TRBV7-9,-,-,CASSVRGDTQYF,TGTGCCAGCAGCGTACGAGGAGATACGCAGTATTTT
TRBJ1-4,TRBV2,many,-,CASRPRAGTNEKLFF,TGTGCCAGCAGGCCCAGAGCAGGCACTAATGAAAAACTGTTTTTT
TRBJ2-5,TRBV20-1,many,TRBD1,CSALLGTGLAGTGETQYF,TGCAGTGCCCTATTAGGGACAGGGTTGGCTGGCACGGGAGAGACCCAGTACTTC
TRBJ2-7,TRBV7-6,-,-,CASDSSGTWPGYEQYF,TGTGCCAGCGACTCCTCCGGGACATGGCCGGGCTACGAGCAGTACTTC
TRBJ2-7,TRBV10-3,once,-,CAISGTPAYEQYF,TGTGCCATCAGTGGGACACCGGCCTACGAGCAGTACTTC
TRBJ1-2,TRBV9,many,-,CASSTTGNGYTF,TGTGCCAGCAGCACTACAGGGAATGGCTACACCTTC
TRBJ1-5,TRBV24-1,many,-,CATNCTEDNQPQHF,TGTGCCACCAATTGCACAGAGGACAATCAGCCCCAGCATTTT
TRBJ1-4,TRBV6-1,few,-,CAGGDEKLFF,TGTGCCGGGGGGGATGAAAAACTGTTTTTT
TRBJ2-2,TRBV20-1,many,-,CSAGTRNTGELFF,TGCAGTGCTGGGACAAGGAACACCGGGGAGCTGTTTTTT
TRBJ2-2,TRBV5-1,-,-,CASSQLRGPTGELFF,TGCGCCAGCAGCCAGCTCAGGGGCCCCACCGGGGAGCTGTTTTTT
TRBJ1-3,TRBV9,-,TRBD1,CASSVNPAGTGGNTIYF,TGTGCCAGCAGCGTTAACCCTGCGGGGACAGGCGGAAACACCATATATTTT
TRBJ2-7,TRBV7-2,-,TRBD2,CASSLVASGMVYEQYF,TGTGCCAGCAGCTTAGTGGCTAGCGGTATGGTCTACGAGCAGTACTTC
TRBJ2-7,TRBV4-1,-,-,CASSQVSFYEQYF,TGCGCCAGCAGCCAAGTTAGCTTCTACGAGCAGTACTTC
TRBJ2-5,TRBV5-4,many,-,CASSLDPFRGTQETQYF,TGTGCCAGCAGCTTGGATCCGTTCAGGGGGACTCAAGAGACCCAGTACTTC
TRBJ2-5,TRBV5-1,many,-,CASSLTGLNQETQYF,TGCGCCAGCAGCTTGACAGGGTTGAACCAAGAGACCCAGTACTTC
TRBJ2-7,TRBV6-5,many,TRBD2,CASSYFGLVNEQYF,TGTGCCAGCAGTTACTTCGGACTAGTAAACGAGCAGTACTTC
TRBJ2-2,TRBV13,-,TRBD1,CASSPESGQGAPGAFGVGTGELFF,TGTGCCAGCAGTCCTGAATCAGGACAGGGGGCGCCAGGGGCCTTTGGTGTCGGCACCGGGGAGCTGTTTTTT
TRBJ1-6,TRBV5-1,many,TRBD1,CASSLATGADSPLHF,TGCGCCAGCAGCTTGGCGACAGGGGCGGATTCACCCCTCCACTTT
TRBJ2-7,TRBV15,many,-,CATSPDRFYYEQYF,TGTGCCACCAGCCCCGACAGGTTTTACTACGAGCAGTACTTC
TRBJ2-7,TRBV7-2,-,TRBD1,CASSATGDRGDYEQYF,TGTGCCAGCAGCGCTACAGGGGACAGGGGGGACTACGAGCAGTACTTC
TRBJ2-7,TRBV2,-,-,CASSPHHGREQYF,TGTGCCAGCAGCCCACACCACGGCCGTGAGCAGTACTTC
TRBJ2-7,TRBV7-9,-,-,CASSHSTGTPYYEQYF,TGTGCCAGCAGCCACTCAACCGGGACACCCTACTACGAGCAGTACTTC
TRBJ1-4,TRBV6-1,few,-,CASSEYGRSEKLFF,TGTGCCAGCAGTGAATACGGTCGAAGTGAAAAACTGTTTTTT
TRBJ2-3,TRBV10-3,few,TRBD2,CAITKTSGVHPNTQYF,TGTGCCATCACCAAGACTAGCGGGGTCCATCCCAATACGCAGTATTTT
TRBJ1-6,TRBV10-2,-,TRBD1,CASRDRVSSPLHF,TGCGCCAGCAGAGACAGGGTTTCTTCACCCCTCCACTTT
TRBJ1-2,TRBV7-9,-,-,CAIATDNYGYTF,TGTGCCATCGCGACAGATAACTATGGCTACACCTTC
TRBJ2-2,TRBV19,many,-,CASSAVSNTGELFF,TGTGCCAGTAGCGCGGTTTCGAACACCGGGGAGCTGTTTTTT
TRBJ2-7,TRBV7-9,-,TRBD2,CASSPPPVAGANEQYF,TGTGCCAGCAGCCCTCCGCCGGTAGCGGGAGCCAACGAGCAGTACTTC
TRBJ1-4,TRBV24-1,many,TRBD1,CATSVLPDRGDEKLFF,TGTGCCACCAGTGTTCTGCCGGACAGGGGGGACGAAAAACTGTTTTTT
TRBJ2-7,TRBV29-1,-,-,CSVGGSRYEQYF,TGCAGCGTAGGAGGGTCGAGATACGAGCAGTACTTC
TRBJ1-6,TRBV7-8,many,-,CASSTPGAGVYNSPLHF,TGTGCCAGCAGCACCCCCGGCGCAGGCGTCTATAATTCACCCCTCCACTTT
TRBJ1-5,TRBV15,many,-,CATSRDGTENQPQHF,TGTGCCACCAGCAGGGATGGGACGGAGAATCAGCCCCAGCATTTT
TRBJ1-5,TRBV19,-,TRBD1,CASSIKGGVDQPQHF,TGTGCCAGTAGTATAAAAGGGGGCGTTGATCAGCCCCAGCATTTT
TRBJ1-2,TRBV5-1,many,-,CASSLGGVVPYGYTF,TGCGCCAGCAGCTTAGGAGGGGTGGTACCCTATGGCTACACCTTC
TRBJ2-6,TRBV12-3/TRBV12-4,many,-,CASSQADISGANVLTF,TGTGCCAGCAGCCAGGCGGACATCTCTGGGGCCAACGTCCTGACTTTC
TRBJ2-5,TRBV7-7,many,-,CASSLSFSETQYF,TGTGCTAGCAGCTTATCTTTTTCAGAGACCCAGTACTTC
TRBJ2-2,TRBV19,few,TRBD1,CASSIVRWDRVMAGELFF,TGTGCCAGTAGTATAGTACGGTGGGACAGGGTTATGGCCGGGGAGCTGTTTTTT
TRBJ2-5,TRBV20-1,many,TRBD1,CSVYGGTGGETQYF,TGCAGTGTTTACGGCGGGACAGGGGGCGAGACCCAGTACTTC
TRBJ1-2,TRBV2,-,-,CASSPSLAGTDEDGYTF,TGTGCCAGCTCACCATCATTGGCCGGGACCGATGAAGATGGCTACACCTTC
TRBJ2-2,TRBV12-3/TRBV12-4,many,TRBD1,CASRGTGGSRELFF,TGTGCCAGCAGGGGGACAGGGGGTTCCAGGGAGCTGTTTTTT
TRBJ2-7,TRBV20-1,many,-,CSAQGWDEQYF,TGCAGTGCCCAAGGTTGGGACGAGCAGTACTTC
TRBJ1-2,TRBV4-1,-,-,CASSPRVEGRKDGYTF,TGTGCCAGCTCACCACGTGTTGAGGGGAGGAAGGATGGCTACACCTTC
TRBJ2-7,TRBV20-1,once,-,CSARADGEQYF,TGCAGTGCTAGAGCTGATGGCGAGCAGTACTTC
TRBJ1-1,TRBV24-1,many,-,CATSPGTSEAFF,TGTGCCACCAGTCCCGGGACTTCTGAAGCTTTCTTT
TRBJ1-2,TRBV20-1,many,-,CSARSSGQQDGYTF,TGCAGTGCTAGAAGTTCAGGGCAACAGGATGGCTACACCTTC
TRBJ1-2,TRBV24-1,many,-,CATSDMRGTEYGYTF,TGTGCCACCAGTGATATGCGGGGGACGGAGTATGGCTACACCTTC
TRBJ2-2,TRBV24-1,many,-,CATSSPGTYTGELFF,TGTGCCACCAGTAGCCCCGGGACATACACCGGGGAGCTGTTTTTT
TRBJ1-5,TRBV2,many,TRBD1,CASSEAGGLLYSNQPQHF,TGTGCCAGCAGTGAAGCAGGGGGCCTCCTATATAGCAATCAGCCCCAGCATTTT
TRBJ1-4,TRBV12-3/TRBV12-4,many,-,CASSLLSGATNEKLFF,TGTGCCAGCAGTTTACTTTCAGGGGCAACTAATGAAAAACTGTTTTTT
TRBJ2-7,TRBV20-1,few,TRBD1,CSAAKTGGFYEQYF,TGCAGTGCTGCGAAGACAGGGGGCTTCTACGAGCAGTACTTC
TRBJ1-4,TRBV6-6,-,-,CASSYSIGGRANEKLFF,TGTGCCAGCAGTTACTCGATCGGGGGGCGGGCTAATGAAAAACTGTTTTTT
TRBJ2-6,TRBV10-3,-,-,CATLGGGANVLTF,TGTGCCACCCTTGGGGGGGGGGCCAACGTCCTGACTTTC
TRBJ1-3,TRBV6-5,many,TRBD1,CASSLGQGSGNTIYF,TGTGCCAGCAGCCTTGGACAGGGCTCTGGAAACACCATATATTTT
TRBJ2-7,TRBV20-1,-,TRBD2,CSAGTSGLRREQYF,TGCAGTGCGGGGACTAGCGGCTTACGGAGGGAGCAGTACTTC
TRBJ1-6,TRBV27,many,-,CASSFRVGESPLHF,TGTGCCAGCAGTTTCCGGGTGGGTGAATCACCCCTCCACTTT